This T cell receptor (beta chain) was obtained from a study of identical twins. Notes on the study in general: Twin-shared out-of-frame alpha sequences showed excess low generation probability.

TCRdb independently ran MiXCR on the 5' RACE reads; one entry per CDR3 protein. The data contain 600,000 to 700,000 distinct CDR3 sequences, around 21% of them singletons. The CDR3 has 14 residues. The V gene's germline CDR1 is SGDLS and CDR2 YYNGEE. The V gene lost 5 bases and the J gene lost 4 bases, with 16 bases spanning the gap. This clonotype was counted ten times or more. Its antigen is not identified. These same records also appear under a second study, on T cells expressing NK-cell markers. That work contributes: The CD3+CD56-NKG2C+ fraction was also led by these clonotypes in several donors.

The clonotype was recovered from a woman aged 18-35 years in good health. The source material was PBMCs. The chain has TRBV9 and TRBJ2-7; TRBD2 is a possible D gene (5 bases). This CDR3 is CASSPGLTGYEQYF. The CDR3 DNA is TGTGCCAGCAGTCCCGGGTTGACGGGGTACGAGCAGTACTTC.